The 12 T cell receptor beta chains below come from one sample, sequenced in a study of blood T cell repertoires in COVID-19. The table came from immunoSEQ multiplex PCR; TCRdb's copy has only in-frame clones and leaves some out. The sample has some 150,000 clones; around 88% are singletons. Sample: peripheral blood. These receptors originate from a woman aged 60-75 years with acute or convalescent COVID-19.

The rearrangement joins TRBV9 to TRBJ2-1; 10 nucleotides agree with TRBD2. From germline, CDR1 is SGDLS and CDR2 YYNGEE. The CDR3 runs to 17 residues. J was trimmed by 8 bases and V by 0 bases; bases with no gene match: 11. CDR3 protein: CASSVGIAGGPIDEQFF. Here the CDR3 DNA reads TGTGCCAGCAGCGTAGGGATAGCGGGGGGACCTATCGATGAGCAGTTCTTC.

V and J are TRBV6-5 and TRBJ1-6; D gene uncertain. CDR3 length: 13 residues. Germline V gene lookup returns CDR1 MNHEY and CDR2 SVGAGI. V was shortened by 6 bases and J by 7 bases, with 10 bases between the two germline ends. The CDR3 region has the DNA TGTGCCAGCAGCGCAAGCAGGAATTCACCCCTCCACTTT. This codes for CASSASRNSPLHF.

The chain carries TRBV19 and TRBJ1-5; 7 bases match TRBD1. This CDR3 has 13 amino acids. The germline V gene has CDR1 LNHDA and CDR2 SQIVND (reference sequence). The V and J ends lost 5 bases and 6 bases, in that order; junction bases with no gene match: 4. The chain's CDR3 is CASSYPGGQPQHF. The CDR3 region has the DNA TGTGCCAGTAGTTATCCAGGGGGTCAGCCCCAGCATTTT.

The CDR3 sequence is CASSDLSGGVKETQYF. The CDR3 DNA reads TGTGCCAGTAGCGACCTTAGCGGGGGAGTTAAAGAGACCCAGTACTTC. The rearrangement links TRBV19 to TRBJ2-5, with 9 bases lining up with TRBD2. CDR3 size: 16 residues. Looked up from germline, CDR1 is LNHDA and CDR2 is SQIVND (reference sequence). Germline trimming cut 6 bases from V and 3 bases from J; bases unmatched to any gene: 11.

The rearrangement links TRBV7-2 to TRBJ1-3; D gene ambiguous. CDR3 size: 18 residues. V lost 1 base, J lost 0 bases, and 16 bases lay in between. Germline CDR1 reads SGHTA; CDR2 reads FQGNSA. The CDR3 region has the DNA TGTGCCAGCAGCTTAGACTGGCGGCCCTTCAACTCTGGAAACACCATATATTTT. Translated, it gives CASSLDWRPFNSGNTIYF.

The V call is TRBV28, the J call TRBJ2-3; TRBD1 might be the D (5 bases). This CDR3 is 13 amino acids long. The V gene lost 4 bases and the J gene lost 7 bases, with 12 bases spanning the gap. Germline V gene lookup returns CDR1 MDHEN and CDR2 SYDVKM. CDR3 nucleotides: TGTGCCAGCAGTTCAGTATCAGGGAATACGCAGTATTTT. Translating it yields CASSSVSGNTQYF.

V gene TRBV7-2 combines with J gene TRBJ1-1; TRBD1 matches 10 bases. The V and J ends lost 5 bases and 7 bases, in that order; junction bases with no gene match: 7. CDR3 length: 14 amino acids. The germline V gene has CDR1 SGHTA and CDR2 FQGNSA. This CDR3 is CASSPMGQGREAFF. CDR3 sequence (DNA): TGTGCCAGCAGCCCGATGGGACAGGGGCGTGAAGCTTTCTTT. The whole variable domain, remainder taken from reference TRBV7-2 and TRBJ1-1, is GAGVSQSPSNKVTEKGKDVELRCDPISGHTALYWYRQSLGQGLEFLIYFQGNSAPDKSGLPSDRFSAERTGGSVSTLTIQRTQQEDSAVYLCASSPMGQGREAFFGQGTRLTVV.

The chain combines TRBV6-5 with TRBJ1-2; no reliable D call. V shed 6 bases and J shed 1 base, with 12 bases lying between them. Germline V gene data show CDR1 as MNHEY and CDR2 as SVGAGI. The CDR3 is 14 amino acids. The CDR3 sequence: CASSPFQDNYGYTF. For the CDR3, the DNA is TGTGCCAGCAGCCCCTTCCAGGATAACTATGGCTACACCTTC.

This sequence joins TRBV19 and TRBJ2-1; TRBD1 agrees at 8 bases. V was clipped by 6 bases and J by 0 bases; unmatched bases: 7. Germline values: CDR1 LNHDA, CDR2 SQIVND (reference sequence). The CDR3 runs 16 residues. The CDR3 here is CASRDQGAHSYNEQFF. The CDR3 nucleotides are TGTGCCAGTAGGGATCAGGGGGCCCACTCCTACAATGAGCAGTTCTTC.

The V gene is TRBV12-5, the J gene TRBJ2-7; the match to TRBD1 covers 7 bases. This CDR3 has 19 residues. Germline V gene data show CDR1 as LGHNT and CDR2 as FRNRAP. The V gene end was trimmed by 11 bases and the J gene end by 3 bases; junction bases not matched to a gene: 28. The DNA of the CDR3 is TGTGCTTTCGGCCATCCGAAAATCAAACAGGGGACAGTCGGCTACGAGCAGTACTTC. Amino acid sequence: CAFGHPKIKQGTVGYEQYF.

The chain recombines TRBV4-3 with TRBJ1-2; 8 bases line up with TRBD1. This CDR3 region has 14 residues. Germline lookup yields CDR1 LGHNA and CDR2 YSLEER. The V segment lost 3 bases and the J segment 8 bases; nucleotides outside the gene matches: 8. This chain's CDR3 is CASSQPGGGFGYTF. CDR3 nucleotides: TGCGCCAGCAGCCAGCCAGGGGGCGGTTTCGGCTACACCTTC.

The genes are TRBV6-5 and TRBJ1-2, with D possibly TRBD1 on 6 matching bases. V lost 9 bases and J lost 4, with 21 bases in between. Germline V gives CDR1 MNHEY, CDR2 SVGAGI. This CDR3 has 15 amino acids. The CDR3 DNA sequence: TGTGCCAGTACCCTGTCCCAGGGGCCAATCTATGGCTACACCTTC. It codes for CASTLSQGPIYGYTF.